The 10 T cell receptor beta chains below were found in one sample sequenced in a study of cytomegalovirus exposure and HLA in healthy donors. Use of 60 Vbeta and 13 Jbeta primers characterized the PCR. The data were produced by immunoSEQ multiplex PCR, yet TCRdb's version contains in-frame clones alone and is incomplete. The sample has 200,000 to 250,000 clones; 82% are singletons. The sample comprised PBMCs. The origin of the receptors is a woman in her thirties or forties in good health and CMV-seronegative.

The J gene is TRBJ2-6, the V gene TRBV15, with TRBD1 matching over 7 bases. With 1 base clipped from V and 0 bases from J, the junction kept 6 bases outside the gene matches. This CDR3 comprises 18 residues. Germline V gene data show CDR1 as LNHNV and CDR2 as YYDKDF (reference sequence). CDR3 amino acids: CATSRGQGSSSGANVLTF. CDR3 nucleotides: TGTGCCACCAGCAGAGGACAGGGTTCCAGCTCTGGGGCCAACGTCCTGACTTTC.

The chain carries TRBV7-8 and TRBJ2-7; TRBD2 matches at 8 bases. V trimming: 4 bases; J trimming: 4 bases; junction bases outside the gene matches: 9. The CDR3 runs to 15 residues. CDR1 and CDR2 from the germline V gene are SGHVS and FQNEAQ. The CDR3 DNA is TGTGCCAGCAGCTCAACCGGACTAGCATTTTACGAGCAGTACTTC. As protein: CASSSTGLAFYEQYF.

This clone has just one count. The chain has TRBV27 and TRBJ2-5; weak D call: TRBD1 (7 bases). This CDR3 region has 14 residues. Germline V gene lookup returns CDR1 MNHEY and CDR2 SMNVEV (reference sequence). Trimming took off 6 bases at V and 7 bases at J, with 18 bases between the two ends. This CDR3 is CASRTTGFGGTQYF. The CDR3 nucleotides are TGTGCCAGCAGGACGACAGGGTTCGGGGGGACCCAGTACTTC.

In its sample, this clone was seen a few times. V and J are TRBV7-9 and TRBJ1-3; perhaps TRBD1 as D (6 bases). The CDR3 runs to 15 residues. Germline V gives CDR1 SEHNR, CDR2 FQNEAQ (reference sequence). Deletions cut 5 bases from V and 0 bases from J, with 11 bases between. CDR3 coding DNA: TGTGCCAGCAGCCTACGGGACAACTCTGGAAACACCATATATTTT. The encoded protein is CASSLRDNSGNTIYF.

V and J are TRBV19 and TRBJ1-1; 8 bases fit TRBD1. The germline gives CDR1 LNHDA, CDR2 SQIVND (reference sequence). The length of the CDR3 is 12 residues. The V gene end was trimmed by 8 bases and the J gene end by 2 bases; junction bases not matched to a gene: 1. CDR3 in amino acids: CASGQGNTEAFF. The CDR3, as DNA: TGTGCCAGTGGACAGGGAAACACTGAAGCTTTCTTT.

A single count supports this clone. The genes are TRBV5-4 and TRBJ1-1, with D possibly TRBD1 on 6 matching bases. The CDR3 consists of 12 residues. Germline V gene sequence: CDR1 SGHNT, CDR2 YYREEE (reference sequence). V was cut by 10 bases and J by 5 bases, with 15 bases left in between. Here the CDR3 reads CAGGRGGTEAFF. The DNA of the CDR3 is TGTGCCGGGGGCAGGGGTGGGACTGAAGCTTTCTTT.

This chain connects TRBV2 to TRBJ2-7; 10 bases map to TRBD2. J was trimmed by 5 bases and V by 5 bases; bases with no gene match: 6. Germline assignment: CDR1 SNHLY and CDR2 FYNNEI. The CDR3 contains 14 residues. The CDR3 is CASSPGLASNEQYF. Written as DNA, the CDR3 is TGTGCCAGCAGTCCGGGACTAGCGTCGAACGAGCAGTACTTC.

The rearrangement links TRBV19 to TRBJ1-4; TRBD1 matches 10 bases. The CDR3 spans 14 residues. With 8 bases clipped from V and 6 bases from J, the junction kept 6 bases outside the gene matches. Per germline, CDR1 LNHDA and CDR2 SQIVND (reference sequence). The CDR3 DNA reads TGTGCCAGTTGGCCCGGGACAGGGGATGAAAAACTGTTTTTT. This encodes CASWPGTGDEKLFF.

J is TRBJ2-5 and V is TRBV5-1, with a possible D match to TRBD1 (6 bases). CDR3 size: 18 residues. Trimming took 4 bases from V and 5 from J, leaving 27 bases between them. Germline CDR1 and CDR2: SGHRS and YFSETQ. CDR3 coding DNA: TGCGCCAGCAGCCCACGGGACAACGAGGGTCCGAATCGGGAGACCCAGTACTTC. Translation gives CASSPRDNEGPNRETQYF. The full variable domain, completed using reference TRBV5-1 and TRBJ2-5, is KAGVTQTPRYLIKTRGQQVTLSCSPISGHRSVSWYQQTPGQGLQFLFEYFSETQRNKGNFPGRFSGRQFSNSRSEMNVSTLELGDSALYLCASSPRDNEGPNRETQYFGPGTRLLVL.

This sequence joins TRBV27 and TRBJ2-3, with TRBD2 matching over 12 bases. CDR1 is MNHEY and CDR2 is SMNVEV in the germline V gene (reference sequence). The V segment lost 5 bases and the J segment 2 bases; nucleotides outside the gene matches: 5. The length of the CDR3 is 16 residues. The CDR3, as DNA: TGTGCCAGCAGTCACGGACTAGCGGGGTACACAGATACGCAGTATTTT. It codes for CASSHGLAGYTDTQYF.